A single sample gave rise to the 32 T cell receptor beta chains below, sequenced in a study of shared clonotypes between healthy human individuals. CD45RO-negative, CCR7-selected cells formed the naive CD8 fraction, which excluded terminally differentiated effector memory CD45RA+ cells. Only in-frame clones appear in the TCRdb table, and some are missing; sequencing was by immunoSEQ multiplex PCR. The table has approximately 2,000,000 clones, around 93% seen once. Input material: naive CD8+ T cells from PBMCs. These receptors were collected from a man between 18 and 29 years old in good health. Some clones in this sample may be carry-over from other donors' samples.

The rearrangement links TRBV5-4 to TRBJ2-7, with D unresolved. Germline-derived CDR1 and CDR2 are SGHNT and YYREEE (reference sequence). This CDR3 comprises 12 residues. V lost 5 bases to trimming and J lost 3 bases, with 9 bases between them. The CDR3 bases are TGTGCCAGCAGTCCCGACCACTACGAGCAGTACTTC. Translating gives CASSPDHYEQYF.

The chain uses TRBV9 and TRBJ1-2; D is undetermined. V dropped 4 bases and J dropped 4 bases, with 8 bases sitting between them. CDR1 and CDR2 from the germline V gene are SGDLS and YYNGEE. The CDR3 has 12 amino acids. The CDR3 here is CASSPDTYGYTF. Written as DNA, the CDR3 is TGTGCCAGCAGCCCCGACACCTATGGCTACACCTTC.

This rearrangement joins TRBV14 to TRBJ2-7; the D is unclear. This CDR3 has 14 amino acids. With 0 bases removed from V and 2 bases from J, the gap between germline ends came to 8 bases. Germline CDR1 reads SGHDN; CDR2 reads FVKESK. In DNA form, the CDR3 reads TGTGCCAGCAGCCAAGATAACCAGGCCTACGAGCAGTACTTC. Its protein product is CASSQDNQAYEQYF.

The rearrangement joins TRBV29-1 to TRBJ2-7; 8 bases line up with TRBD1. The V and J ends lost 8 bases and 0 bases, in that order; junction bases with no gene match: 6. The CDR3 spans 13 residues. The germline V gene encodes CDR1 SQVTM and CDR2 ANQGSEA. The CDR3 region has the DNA TGCAGCTTCCGACAGGGGAGCTCCTACGAGCAGTACTTC. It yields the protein CSFRQGSSYEQYF.

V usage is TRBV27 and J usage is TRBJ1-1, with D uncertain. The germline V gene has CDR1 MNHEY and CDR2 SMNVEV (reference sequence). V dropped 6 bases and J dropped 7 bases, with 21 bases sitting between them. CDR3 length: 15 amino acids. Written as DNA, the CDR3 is TGTGCCAGCAGCGGTGGGCTAGGGATTGCGGTTGAAGCTTTCTTT. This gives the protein CASSGGLGIAVEAFF.

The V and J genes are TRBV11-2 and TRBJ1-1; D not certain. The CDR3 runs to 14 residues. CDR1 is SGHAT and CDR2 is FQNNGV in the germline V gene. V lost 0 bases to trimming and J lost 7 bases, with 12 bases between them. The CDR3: CASSLDLVGSEAFF. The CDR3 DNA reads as TGTGCCAGCAGCTTAGATTTGGTTGGCAGTGAAGCTTTCTTT.

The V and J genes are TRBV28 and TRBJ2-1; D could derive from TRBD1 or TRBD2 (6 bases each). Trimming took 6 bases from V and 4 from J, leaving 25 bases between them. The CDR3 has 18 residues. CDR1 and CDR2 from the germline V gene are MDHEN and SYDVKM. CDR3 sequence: CASSLRGASESPYNEQFF. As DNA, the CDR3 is TGTGCCAGCAGCTTGAGGGGGGCCAGCGAGAGTCCGTACAATGAGCAGTTCTTC.

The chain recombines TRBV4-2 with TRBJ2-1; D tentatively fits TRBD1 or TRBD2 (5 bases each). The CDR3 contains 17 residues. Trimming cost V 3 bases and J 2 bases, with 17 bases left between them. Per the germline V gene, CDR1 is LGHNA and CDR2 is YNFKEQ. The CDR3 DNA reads TGTGCCAGCAGCCAGCTTACCGGGACGGTTACCTACAATGAGCAGTTCTTC. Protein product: CASSQLTGTVTYNEQFF.

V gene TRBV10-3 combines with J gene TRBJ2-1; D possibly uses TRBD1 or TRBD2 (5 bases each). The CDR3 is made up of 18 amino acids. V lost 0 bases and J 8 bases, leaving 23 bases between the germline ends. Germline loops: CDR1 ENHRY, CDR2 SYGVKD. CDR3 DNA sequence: TGTGCCATCAGTGAGTCGCAAAATAGCCAGGGTCCGGGGCATGAGCAGTTCTTC. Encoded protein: CAISESQNSQGPGHEQFF.

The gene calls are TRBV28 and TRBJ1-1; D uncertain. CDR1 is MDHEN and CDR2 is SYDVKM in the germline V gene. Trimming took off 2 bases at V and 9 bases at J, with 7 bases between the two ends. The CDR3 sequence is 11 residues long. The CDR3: CASSLDEKAFF. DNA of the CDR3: TGTGCCAGCAGTTTAGATGAGAAAGCTTTCTTT.

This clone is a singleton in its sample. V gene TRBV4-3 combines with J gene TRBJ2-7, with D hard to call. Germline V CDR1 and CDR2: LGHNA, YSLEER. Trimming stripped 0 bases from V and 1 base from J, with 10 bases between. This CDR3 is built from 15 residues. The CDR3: CASSQEESRSYEQYF. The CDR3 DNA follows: TGCGCCAGCAGCCAAGAAGAGAGCCGATCCTACGAGCAGTACTTC.

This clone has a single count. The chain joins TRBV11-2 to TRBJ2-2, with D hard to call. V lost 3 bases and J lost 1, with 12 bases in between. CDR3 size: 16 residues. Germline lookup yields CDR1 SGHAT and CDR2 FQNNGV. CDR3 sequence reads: CASSLYPRQNTGELFF. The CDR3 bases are TGTGCCAGCAGCTTGTATCCGAGACAGAACACCGGGGAGCTGTTTTTT.

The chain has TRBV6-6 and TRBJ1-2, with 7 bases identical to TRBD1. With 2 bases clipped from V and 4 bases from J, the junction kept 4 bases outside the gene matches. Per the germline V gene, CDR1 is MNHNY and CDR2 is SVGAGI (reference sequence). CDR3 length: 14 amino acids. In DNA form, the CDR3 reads TGTGCCAGCAGTTACGGACAGGAACGCTATGGCTACACCTTC. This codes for CASSYGQERYGYTF.

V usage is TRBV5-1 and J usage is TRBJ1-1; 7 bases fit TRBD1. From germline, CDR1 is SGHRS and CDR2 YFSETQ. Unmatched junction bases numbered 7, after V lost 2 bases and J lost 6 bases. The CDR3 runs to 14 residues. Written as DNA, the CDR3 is TGCGCCAGCAGCTTTTCGGGGGGGACAGCTGAAGCTTTCTTT. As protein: CASSFSGGTAEAFF.

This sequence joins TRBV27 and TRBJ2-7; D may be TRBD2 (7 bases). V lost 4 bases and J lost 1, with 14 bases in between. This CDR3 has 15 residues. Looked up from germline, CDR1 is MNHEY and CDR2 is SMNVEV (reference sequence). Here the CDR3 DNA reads TGTGCCAGCAGTTGGCGGGGGCACTATTCCTACGAGCAGTACTTC. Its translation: CASSWRGHYSYEQYF.

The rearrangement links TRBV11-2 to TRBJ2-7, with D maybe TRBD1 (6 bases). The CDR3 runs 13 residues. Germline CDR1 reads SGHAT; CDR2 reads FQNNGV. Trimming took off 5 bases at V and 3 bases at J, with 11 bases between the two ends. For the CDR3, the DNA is TGTGCCAGCAGCGCAGGGGCGAACTACGAGCAGTACTTC. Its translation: CASSAGANYEQYF.

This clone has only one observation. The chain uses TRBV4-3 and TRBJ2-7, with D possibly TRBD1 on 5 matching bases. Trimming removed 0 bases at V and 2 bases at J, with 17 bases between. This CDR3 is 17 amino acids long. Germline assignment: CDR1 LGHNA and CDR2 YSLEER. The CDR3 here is CASSQEVNGQNTYEQYF. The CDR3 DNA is TGCGCCAGCAGCCAAGAGGTTAACGGACAAAATACCTACGAGCAGTACTTC.

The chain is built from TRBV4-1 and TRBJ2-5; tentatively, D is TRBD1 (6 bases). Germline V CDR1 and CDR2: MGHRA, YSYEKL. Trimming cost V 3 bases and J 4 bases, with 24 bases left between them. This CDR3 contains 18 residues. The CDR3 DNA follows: TGCGCCAGCAGCCACCGCAGACAGGCCCCAGAGGGGCGAGAGACCCAGTACTTC. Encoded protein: CASSHRRQAPEGRETQYF.

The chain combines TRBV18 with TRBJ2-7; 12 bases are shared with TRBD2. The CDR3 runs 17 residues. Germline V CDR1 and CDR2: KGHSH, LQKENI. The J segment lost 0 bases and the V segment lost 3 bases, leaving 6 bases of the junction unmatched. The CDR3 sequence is CASSPTGTSGPSYEQYF. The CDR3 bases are TGTGCCAGCTCACCTACCGGGACTAGCGGGCCCTCCTACGAGCAGTACTTC.

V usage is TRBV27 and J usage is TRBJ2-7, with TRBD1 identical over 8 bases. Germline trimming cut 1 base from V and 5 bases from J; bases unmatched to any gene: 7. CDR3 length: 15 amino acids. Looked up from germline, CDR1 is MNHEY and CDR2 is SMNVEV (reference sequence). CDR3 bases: TGTGCCAGCAGTTTATTGGCGGACAGGGTAAACGAGCAGTACTTC. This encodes CASSLLADRVNEQYF.

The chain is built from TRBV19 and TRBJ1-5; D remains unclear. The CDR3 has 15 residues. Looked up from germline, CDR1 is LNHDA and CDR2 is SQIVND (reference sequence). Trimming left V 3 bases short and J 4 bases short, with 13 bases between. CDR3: CASSIIQETNQPQHF. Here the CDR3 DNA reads TGTGCCAGTAGTATCATCCAGGAGACGAATCAGCCCCAGCATTTT. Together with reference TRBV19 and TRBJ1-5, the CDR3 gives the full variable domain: DGGITQSPKYLFRKEGQNVTLSCEQNLNHDAMYWYRQDPGQGLRLIYYSQIVNDFQKGDIAEGYSVSREKKESFPLTVTSAQKNPTAFYLCASSIIQETNQPQHFGDGTRLSIL.

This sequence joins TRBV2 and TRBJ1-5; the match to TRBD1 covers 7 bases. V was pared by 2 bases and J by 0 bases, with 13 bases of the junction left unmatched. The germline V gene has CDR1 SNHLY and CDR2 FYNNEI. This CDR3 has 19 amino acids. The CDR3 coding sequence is TGTGCCAGCAGTGAACCAGGTTGGCAGGGGGGTAGTAGCAATCAGCCCCAGCATTTT. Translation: CASSEPGWQGGSSNQPQHF.

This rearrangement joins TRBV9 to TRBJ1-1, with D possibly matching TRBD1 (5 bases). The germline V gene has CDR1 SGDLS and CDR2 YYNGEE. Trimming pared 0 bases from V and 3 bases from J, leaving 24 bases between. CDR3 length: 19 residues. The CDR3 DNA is TGTGCCAGCAGCGTAGTAGTAGTCGGGGACCTTAGTGGATACACTGAAGCTTTCTTT. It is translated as CASSVVVVGDLSGYTEAFF. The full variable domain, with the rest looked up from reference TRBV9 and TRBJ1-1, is DSGVTQTPKHLITATGQRVTLRCSPRSGDLSVYWYQQSLDQGLQFLIQYYNGEERAKGNILERFSAQQFPDLHSELNLSSLELGDSALYFCASSVVVVGDLSGYTEAFFGQGTRLTVV.

The CDR3 bases are TGCAGCGTTAGGGCAGATGGCGGGGAGCTGTTTTTT. Translated, it gives CSVRADGGELFF. The chain recombines TRBV29-1 with TRBJ2-2; D is uncertain. CDR1 is SQVTM, CDR2 ANQGSEA, per germline. The V and J ends lost 5 bases and 7 bases respectively, with 11 bases between them. The CDR3 extends over 12 amino acids.

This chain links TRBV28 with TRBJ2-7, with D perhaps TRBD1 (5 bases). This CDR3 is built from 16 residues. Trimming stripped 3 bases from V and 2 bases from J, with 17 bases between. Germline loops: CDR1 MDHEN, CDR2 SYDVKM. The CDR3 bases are TGTGCCAGCAGTTTTCCGCTCCAGGGTAGACCCTACGAGCAGTACTTC. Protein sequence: CASSFPLQGRPYEQYF.

For the CDR3, the DNA is TGTGCCAGCTCCGGGGAAAAACATGGTGGGGGGATTGTCTACGAGCAGTACTTC. It translates to CASSGEKHGGGIVYEQYF. The rearrangement links TRBV7-9 to TRBJ2-7; tentatively, D is TRBD2 (6 bases). The CDR3 totals 18 residues. V was cut by 8 bases and J by 3 bases, with 29 bases left in between. CDR1 is SEHNR, CDR2 FQNEAQ, per germline (reference sequence).

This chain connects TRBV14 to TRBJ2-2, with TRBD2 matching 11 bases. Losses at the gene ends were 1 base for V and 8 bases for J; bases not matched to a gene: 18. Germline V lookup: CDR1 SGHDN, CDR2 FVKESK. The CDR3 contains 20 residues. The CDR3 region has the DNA TGTGCCAGCAGCCAAGGGAGGCCAGTCCATCTAGCGGGAGGACTTGGGGAGCTGTTTTTT. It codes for CASSQGRPVHLAGGLGELFF.

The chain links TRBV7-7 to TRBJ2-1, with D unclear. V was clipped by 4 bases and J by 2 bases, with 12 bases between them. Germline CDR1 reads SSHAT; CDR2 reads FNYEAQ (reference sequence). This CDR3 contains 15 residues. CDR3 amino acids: CASSYRKSAYNEQFF. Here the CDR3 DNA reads TGTGCCAGCAGCTACAGAAAGAGTGCCTACAATGAGCAGTTCTTC.

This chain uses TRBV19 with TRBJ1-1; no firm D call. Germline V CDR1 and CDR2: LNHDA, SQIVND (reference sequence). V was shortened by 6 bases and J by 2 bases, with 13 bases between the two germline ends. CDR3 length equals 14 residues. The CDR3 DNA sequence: TGTGCCAGTAGATGGAGGCCAGTAAACACTGAAGCTTTCTTT. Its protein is CASRWRPVNTEAFF.

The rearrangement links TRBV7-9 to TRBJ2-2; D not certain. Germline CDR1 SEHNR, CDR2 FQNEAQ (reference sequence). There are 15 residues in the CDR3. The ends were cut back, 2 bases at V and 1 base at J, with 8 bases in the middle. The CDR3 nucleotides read TGTGCCAGCAGCTTATTTGCGGAGAACACCGGGGAGCTGTTTTTT. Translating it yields CASSLFAENTGELFF.

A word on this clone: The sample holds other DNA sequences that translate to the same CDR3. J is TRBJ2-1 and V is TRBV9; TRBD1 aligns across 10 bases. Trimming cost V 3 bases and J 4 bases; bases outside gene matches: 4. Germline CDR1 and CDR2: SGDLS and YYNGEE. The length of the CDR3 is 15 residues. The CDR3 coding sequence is TGTGCCAGCAGCGCCGGACAGGGGGGTTACAATGAGCAGTTCTTC. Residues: CASSAGQGGYNEQFF.

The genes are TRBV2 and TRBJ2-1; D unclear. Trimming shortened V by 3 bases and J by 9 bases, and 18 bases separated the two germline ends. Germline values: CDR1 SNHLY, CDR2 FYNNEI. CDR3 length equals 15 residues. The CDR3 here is CASSDIAAADREQFF. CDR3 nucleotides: TGTGCCAGCAGTGATATCGCGGCGGCCGATCGTGAGCAGTTCTTC. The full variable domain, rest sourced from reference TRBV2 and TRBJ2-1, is EPEVTQTPSHQVTQMGQEVILRCVPISNHLYFYWYRQILGQKVEFLVSFYNNEISEKSEIFDDQFSVERPDGSNFTLKIRSTKLEDSAMYFCASSDIAAADREQFFGPGTRLTVL.